A single sample is the source of the 12 T cell receptor beta chains below, sequenced in a study of lymphopenia after photon versus proton radiotherapy. TCRdb's copy holds only in-frame clones and misses some; the assay was immunoSEQ multiplex PCR. The sample records approximately 45,000 clones, roughly 87% being singletons. The material sequenced was peripheral blood, taken from a patient treated with photon-based radiotherapy. The receptor source for this set is a man in his forties with gastric cancer.

The chain couples TRBV25-1 to TRBJ2-1, with 7 nucleotides matching TRBD2. With 5 bases clipped from V and 9 bases from J, the junction kept 4 bases outside the gene matches. From germline, CDR1 is MGHDK and CDR2 SYGVNS. The CDR3 covers 12 residues. The CDR3 DNA reads TGTGCCAGCAGTTTCCCGGGGGGTGAGCAGTTCTTC. Its protein is CASSFPGGEQFF. Looking up the rest from reference TRBV25-1 and TRBJ2-1 gives the full variable domain: EADIYQTPRYLVIGTGKKITLECSQTMGHDKMYWYQQDPGMELHLIHYSYGVNSTEKGDLSSESTVSRIRTEHFPLTLESARPSHTSQYLCASSFPGGEQFFGPGTRLTVL.

The chain uses TRBV19 and TRBJ2-2; D is tentatively TRBD1 or TRBD2 (5 bases each). This CDR3 comprises 15 residues. CDR1 LNHDA and CDR2 SQIVND come from the germline V gene (reference sequence). Trimming took off 4 bases at V and 0 bases at J, with 9 bases between the two ends. This CDR3 reads CASSTGTANTGELFF. The CDR3 DNA follows: TGTGCCAGTAGTACGGGGACCGCGAACACCGGGGAGCTGTTTTTT.

The chain couples TRBV2 to TRBJ2-3; TRBD2 matches at 7 bases. There are 15 residues in the CDR3. The V segment lost 4 bases and the J segment 0 bases; nucleotides outside the gene matches: 4. Germline loops: CDR1 SNHLY, CDR2 FYNNEI. CDR3 DNA: TGTGCCAGCAGTGCTTGGGGGGGGAGCACAGATACGCAGTATTTT. Protein: CASSAWGGSTDTQYF.

The V call is TRBV21-1, the J call TRBJ2-7; the table gives TRBD1 as D, unverified against the DNA. TRBV21-1 is a recognized pseudogene. This CDR3 contains 15 residues. This CDR3 reads CASSDRGRSSYEQYF. The CDR3 DNA reads as TGTGCCAGCTCGGACAGGGGGAGGAGCTCCTACGAGCAGTACTTC.

The chain uses TRBV5-4 and TRBJ2-5; 8 bases are shared with TRBD1. The V gene end was trimmed by 3 bases and the J gene end by 1 base; junction bases not matched to a gene: 2. The germline V gene encodes CDR1 SGHNT and CDR2 YYREEE (reference sequence). CDR3 size: 14 residues. CDR3 sequence: CASSSGQGQETQYF. CDR3 in DNA: TGTGCCAGCAGCTCAGGACAGGGCCAAGAGACCCAGTACTTC.

The rearrangement uses TRBV11-3 and TRBJ2-2, with D tentatively TRBD1 or TRBD2 (5 bases each). With 6 bases removed from V and 4 bases from J, the gap between germline ends came to 15 bases. This CDR3 has 15 amino acids. CDR1 and CDR2 from the germline V gene are SGHNT and YENEEA. Written as DNA, the CDR3 is TGTGCCAGCAGACCCGGGGCAGGCCCCACCGGGGAGCTGTTTTTT. Amino acids: CASRPGAGPTGELFF.

V is TRBV4-1 and J is TRBJ2-7; D is possibly TRBD1 (5 bases). CDR3 length equals 14 residues. Germline V CDR1 and CDR2: MGHRA, YSYEKL. Trimming took 1 base from V and 3 from J, leaving 10 bases between them. The CDR3 reads CASSQGGTGYEQYF. CDR3 in DNA: TGCGCCAGCAGCCAAGGGGGAACAGGCTACGAGCAGTACTTC.

V gene TRBV28 combines with J gene TRBJ2-5, with a weak D call TRBD1 (6 bases). This CDR3 has 16 amino acids. Trimming left V 2 bases short and J 3 bases short, with 16 bases between. The germline V gene has CDR1 MDHEN and CDR2 SYDVKM. CDR3 in DNA: TGTGCCAGCAGTTTACCCCCCCCGCCAGGGGAAGAGACCCAGTACTTC. This sequence encodes CASSLPPPPGEETQYF.

This sequence joins TRBV6-5 and TRBJ1-5; no reliable D call. The CDR3 has 15 residues. Germline values: CDR1 MNHEY, CDR2 SVGAGI. The V end was cut by 8 bases, the J end by 3 bases, with 17 bases between. DNA of the CDR3: TGTGCCAGCGGGGAAGGACTGGAAGCCAATCAGCCCCAGCATTTT. It yields the protein CASGEGLEANQPQHF.

The chain joins TRBV5-6 to TRBJ2-5; D remains unclear. The CDR3 runs to 13 residues. Deletions cut 3 bases from V and 6 bases from J, with 12 bases between. CDR1 is SGHDT, CDR2 YYEEEE, per germline. The CDR3 region is CASSSDTRQTQYF. The CDR3 nucleotides are TGTGCCAGCAGCTCTGACACTCGGCAGACCCAGTACTTC.

This clone turned up a few times. The chain uses TRBV9 and TRBJ2-2; 10 nucleotides align to TRBD1. The CDR3 extends over 16 amino acids. CDR1 is SGDLS and CDR2 is YYNGEE in the germline V gene. The V and J ends lost 4 bases and 4 bases, in that order; junction bases with no gene match: 7. The chain's CDR3 is CASSSRQGASTGELFF. DNA of the CDR3: TGTGCCAGCAGCTCCCGACAGGGGGCGAGCACCGGGGAGCTGTTTTTT.

This chain links TRBV7-2 with TRBJ1-5; unclear D gene. Germline values: CDR1 SGHTA, CDR2 FQGNSA. The CDR3 sequence is 13 residues long. The V gene lost 6 bases and the J gene lost 1 base, with 7 bases spanning the gap. CDR3 loop: CASSPASNQPQHF. CDR3 DNA: TGTGCCAGCAGTCCGGCAAGCAATCAGCCCCAGCATTTT.